The T cell receptor beta chain described here comes from a study of blood T cells in healthy people across ages. Broader study findings: Both naive CD4+ cell counts and diversity were greater in long-lived donors than in aged donors.

The second PCR ran roughly 7 to 12 cycles with a sample-barcoded 5' primer and J-beta primers. Any given sample supplied a minimum of 3 million CDR3-containing paired-end reads. TCRdb processed the 5' RACE reads anew with MiXCR; each CDR3 protein has one entry. The profile covers almost 550,000 distinct CDR3 sequences, with under 30% appearing a single time and 8.7% taken by the ten largest. In regard to this clonotype: The antigen is not known.

The CDR3 contains 17 residues. V was cut by 5 bases and J by 3 bases, with 19 bases left in between. CDR1 and CDR2 (germline): SGHTA, FQGTGA. This sample was also put to use in a study of T cells of mothers and their children. That source adds: Whatever RNA was extracted went entirely into cDNA synthesis, at approximately 1.4 ug per 15 ul.

The specimen sequenced was blood. The chain links TRBV7-3 to TRBJ2-2; D gene unclear. The clonotype was recovered from a boy aged 10-17 years in good health. In nucleotides, the CDR3 is TGTGCCAGCAGCCCGACCGCCCGAGACACTTACACCGGGGAGCTGTTTTTT. It codes for CASSPTARDTYTGELFF.